This is a list of T cell receptor beta chains from one sample in a study of PD-1 blockade in classical Hodgkin lymphoma. Libraries were prepared by immunoSEQ multiplex PCR; TCRdb keeps only in-frame clonotypes and omits some of them. Among about 46,000 clones listed, 80% were seen once. The specimen comprised peripheral blood mononuclear cells (PBMCs), sampled before the second cycle of nivolumab. Every receptor here comes from a human donor with classical Hodgkin lymphoma. The CDR3 runs from the conserved cysteine through the conserved F or W. The D gene is left open where the match is weak. Size values are once, few and many counts, or a class for expanded clones, and some rows have none.

13,-,TRBJ2-5,TRBV7-2,-,TGTGCCAGCAGCGGCAGGGTTACCGAGACCCAGTACTTC,CASSGRVTETQYF
14,TRBD1,TRBJ1-2,TRBV30,-,TGTGCCTGGACCTCCCACGGGACAGTCTATGGCTACACCTTC,CAWTSHGTVYGYTF
15,-,TRBJ2-7,TRBV11-2,-,TGTGCCAGCAGGTCTAGCAGGGCGGGAAACTACGAGCAGTACTTC,CASRSSRAGNYEQYF
17,-,TRBJ2-1,TRBV21-1,-,TGTGCCAGCAGCAAAGAGAGAGGTACGGCTACGTACAATGAGCAGTTCTTC,CASSKERGTATYNEQFF
17,-,TRBJ2-1,TRBV7-6,-,TGTGCCAGCAGCTTAGTGCGGGCGAGCGGCCCTGGGAATGAGCAGTTCTTC,CASSLVRASGPGNEQFF
13,TRBD1,TRBJ1-5,TRBV18,-,TGTGCCAGCTCACAAGGACAGGAACAGCCCCAGCATTTT,CASSQGQEQPQHF
17,TRBD1,TRBJ2-2,TRBV11-3,-,TGTGCCAGCAGCTTAGGAACCGGGACAGGGAACACCGGGGAGCTGTTTTTT,CASSLGTGTGNTGELFF
13,TRBD2,TRBJ2-1,TRBV19,-,TGTGCCAGTAGTCACGCGGGGGGGGCCGAGCAGTTCTTC,CASSHAGGAEQFF
15,-,TRBJ2-5,TRBV7-2,-,TGTGCCAGCAGCTTAGGTGCCGGCGGTGGACAGACCCAGTACTTC,CASSLGAGGGQTQYF
16,-,TRBJ2-7,TRBV4-2,few,TGTGCCAGCAGCCAAGGGATAGCGGCATCCTCCTACGAGCAGTACTTC,CASSQGIAASSYEQYF
17,TRBD1,TRBJ2-1,TRBV10-3,few,TGTGCCATCAGTACACGGCTCCCGGGACAGGGGGCTGGTGAGCAGTTCTTC,CAISTRLPGQGAGEQFF
14,-,TRBJ2-3,TRBV7-9,-,TGTGCCAGCAGCTTCCAGGAACCCACAGATACGCAGTATTTT,CASSFQEPTDTQYF
16,-,TRBJ1-5,TRBV19,-,TGTGCCAGTAGTATAGGATGGGTGAATAGCAATCAGCCCCAGCATTTT,CASSIGWVNSNQPQHF
16,-,TRBJ2-5,TRBV29-1,-,TGCAGCGTTGAAGATCAACGGAAAGCAGTAGAAGAGACCCAGTACTTC,CSVEDQRKAVEETQYF
15,TRBD1,TRBJ1-2,TRBV5-1,-,TGCGCCAGCAGCTTGGATAGGGGGCTAAACTATGGCTACACCTTC,CASSLDRGLNYGYTF
14,-,TRBJ2-7,TRBV6-5,-,TGTGCCAGCAGTGTTGACGCGGTGGTGAACGAGCAGTACTTC,CASSVDAVVNEQYF
16,-,TRBJ1-3,TRBV30,-,TGTGCCTGGAGTGTACGCCACAGGTCTTCTGGAAACACCATATATTTT,CAWSVRHRSSGNTIYF
14,TRBD1,TRBJ2-7,TRBV7-2,-,TGTGCCAGCAGAAGGGGGCAGAGCTCCTACGAGCAGTACTTC,CASRRGQSSYEQYF
17,TRBD2,TRBJ2-3,TRBV9,-,TGTGCCAGCAGCGCCCTCAGCGGGAGGGCCGACACAGATACGCAGTATTTT,CASSALSGRADTDTQYF
15,-,TRBJ2-5,TRBV15,-,TGTGCCACCAGCAGAGATCCCAGGGCCGGGGAGACCCAGTACTTC,CATSRDPRAGETQYF
16,-,TRBJ1-5,TRBV19,-,TGTGCCAGTAATATTCCAGGGGACTATAGCAATCAGCCCCAGCATTTT,CASNIPGDYSNQPQHF
16,-,TRBJ2-6,TRBV19,-,TGTGCCAGTAGTCCATCAGTCCTTTCTGGGGCCAACGTCCTGACTTTC,CASSPSVLSGANVLTF
14,-,TRBJ2-7,TRBV11-3,-,TGTGCCAGCAGCTTAGTGCGGGGTACCTACGAGCAGTACTTC,CASSLVRGTYEQYF
13,TRBD1,TRBJ1-1,TRBV9,-,TGTGCCAGCAGCGCACAGGGGGCCACTGAAGCTTTCTTT,CASSAQGATEAFF
14,-,TRBJ2-7,TRBV7-6,-,TGTGCCAGCAGCTCTAGCAGGGGCTCCTACGAGCAGTACTTC,CASSSSRGSYEQYF
14,-,TRBJ2-2,TRBV19,-,TGTGCCAGTACCGGGACGGCTTACACCGGGGAGCTGTTTTTT,CASTGTAYTGELFF
11,-,TRBJ2-5,TRBV6-6,-,TGTGCCAGCAGAGGGCAGGAACAGCAGTACTTC,CASRGQEQQYF
11,-,TRBJ1-1,TRBV14,-,TGTGCCAGCAGCGCCTACGCGGAAGCTTTCTTT,CASSAYAEAFF
13,TRBD1,TRBJ1-1,TRBV6-6,-,TGTGCCAGCAGTTACAAAGGGGGCCGGGCAGCTTTCTTT,CASSYKGGRAAFF
13,-,TRBJ1-1,TRBV19,-,TGTGCCAGTAGTGCAGGGCGGGCCACTGAAGCTTTCTTT,CASSAGRATEAFF
15,-,TRBJ1-5,TRBV5-8,-,TGTGCCAGCAGCTTTGCGGGGGTAAGCAATCAGCCCCAGCATTTT,CASSFAGVSNQPQHF
17,-,TRBJ1-3,TRBV4-3,-,TGCGCCAGCAGCCAAGATTTAGAGAGGGCGACTGGAAACACCATATATTTT,CASSQDLERATGNTIYF
13,TRBD1,TRBJ1-2,TRBV7-3,-,TGTGCCAGCAGCTTAACGTCCGGGACAGTCAAACTTTTC,CASSLTSGTVKLF
17,-,TRBJ1-2,TRBV4-1,-,TGCGCCAGCAGCCAAGAAGGCGTGGTCAGGGCCCCCTATGGCTACACCTTC,CASSQEGVVRAPYGYTF
15,TRBD1,TRBJ1-2,TRBV27,-,TGTGCCAGCAGTCCCTCGGGACAGGGGAACTATGGCTACACCTTC,CASSPSGQGNYGYTF
16,-,TRBJ1-2,TRBV7-9,-,TGTGCCAGCAGCTCCCTTTCCGGGGCCGTTAACTATGGCTACACCTTC,CASSSLSGAVNYGYTF
13,-,TRBJ1-4,TRBV5-4,-,TGTGCCAGCAGCTTCGAACGGGGGGAAAAACTGTTTTTT,CASSFERGEKLFF
13,-,TRBJ2-5,TRBV9,-,TGTGCCAGCAGCGGACAGTCTTTAGAGACCCAGTACTTC,CASSGQSLETQYF
14,-,TRBJ2-3,TRBV4-1,-,TGCGCCAGCAGCCATTCCCAGGGGACGGATACGCAGTATTTT,CASSHSQGTDTQYF
12,-,TRBJ1-1,TRBV7-9,-,TGTGCCAGCAGCTTCCAGAGGACTGAAGCTTTCTTT,CASSFQRTEAFF
17,TRBD1,TRBJ2-2,TRBV28,-,TGTGCCAGCAGATTTACCTCGGGACAGGGAAGTGTCGGGGAGCTGTTTTTT,CASRFTSGQGSVGELFF
12,-,TRBJ1-2,TRBV14,-,TGTGCCAGCAGCCAAGTCCCCGGGGGCTACACCTTC,CASSQVPGGYTF
15,TRBD2,TRBJ2-1,TRBV7-6,-,TGTGCCAGCAGCCTAGCTAGCGGGAGGGGGAATGAGCAGTTCTTC,CASSLASGRGNEQFF
18,-,TRBJ1-4,TRBV11-2,-,TGTGCCAGCAGCTTAGATATCCAGGGAGTTGCAACTAATGAAAAACTGTTTTTT,CASSLDIQGVATNEKLFF
15,-,TRBJ1-5,TRBV18,few,TGTGCCAGCTCACCGGGACCCCCGAGCAATCAGCCCCAGCATTTT,CASSPGPPSNQPQHF
13,-,TRBJ2-6,TRBV5-4,-,TGTGCCAGCAGCTTGACTGGGGCCAACGTCCTGACTTTC,CASSLTGANVLTF
15,-,TRBJ2-7,TRBV7-3,-,TGTGCCAGCAGCTTACGGGGGCACGCTTCTTACGAGCAGTACTTC,CASSLRGHASYEQYF
19,TRBD2,TRBJ2-1,TRBV15,-,TGTGCCACCAGCAGGGTTAGCGGGAAGCCTTATAGGCGGTACAATGAGCAGTTCTTC,CATSRVSGKPYRRYNEQFF
16,-,TRBJ1-2,TRBV5-1,-,TGCGCCAGCAGCTTGGATTCCAGCCCCGCTAACTATGGCTACACCTTC,CASSLDSSPANYGYTF
12,-,TRBJ1-2,TRBV5-5,-,TGTGCCAGCAGCCTGTGGGGGTATGGCTACACCTTC,CASSLWGYGYTF
12,-,TRBJ2-7,TRBV5-1,-,TGCGCCAGCAGTCAACAGGGACCCGAGCAGTACTTC,CASSQQGPEQYF
12,-,TRBJ2-2,TRBV6-5,-,TGTGCCAGCAGTTATATCGCCGGGGAGCTGTTTTTT,CASSYIAGELFF
14,-,TRBJ2-7,TRBV7-8,-,TGTGCCAGCAGCCCGGTAGGGAGGCCCTACGAGCAGTACTTC,CASSPVGRPYEQYF
15,TRBD2,TRBJ2-5,TRBV28,-,TGTGCCAGCAGTTTCCCCCGGGGGGGGCAAGAGACCCAGTACTTC,CASSFPRGGQETQYF